Following are 28 T cell receptor beta chains from one sample sequenced in a study of T cells in tumors after PD-1 blockade. Profiled with immunoSEQ multiplex PCR; TCRdb holds only in-frame clones, not every one. This table holds 14,000 to 15,000 clones, roughly 82% found once. Sequenced material: PBMCs, taken after anti-PD-1 treatment. The receptor set was obtained from a human donor with basal cell carcinoma.

This clone showed up just a few times. This chain joins TRBV25-1 and TRBJ1-1; no clear D. Germline CDR1 reads MGHDK; CDR2 reads SYGVNS. CDR3 length: 14 residues. Trimming took off 5 bases at V and 3 bases at J, with 13 bases between the two ends. CDR3 region: CASSLSQDYTEAFF. The DNA for the CDR3 is TGTGCCAGCAGTCTTTCCCAGGATTACACTGAAGCTTTCTTT.

The V and J genes are TRBV7-3 and TRBJ1-1; D is undetermined. Germline lookup yields CDR1 SGHTA and CDR2 FQGTGA. The CDR3 is 13 residues long. V was clipped by 2 bases and J by 3 bases, with 7 bases between them. CDR3 nucleotides: TGTGCCAGCAGCTTACTTTTGGACACTGAAGCTTTCTTT. Translating gives CASSLLLDTEAFF. The whole variable domain, filled in from reference TRBV7-3 and TRBJ1-1, reads GAGVSQTPSNKVTEKGKYVELRCDPISGHTALYWYRQSLGQGPEFLIYFQGTGAADDSGLPNDRFFAVRPEGSVSTLKIQRTERGDSAVYLCASSLLLDTEAFFGQGTRLTVV.

This clone was seen a handful of times. The rearrangement links TRBV2 to TRBJ2-1, with 7 bases matching TRBD2. V was pared by 11 bases and J by 0 bases, with 22 bases of the junction left unmatched. The CDR3 has 19 amino acids. Germline V gene lookup returns CDR1 SNHLY and CDR2 FYNNEI. The chain's CDR3 is CACCYGWAGVGSSYNEQFF. CDR3 in DNA: TGTGCCTGCTGTTATGGGTGGGCGGGGGTGGGGAGCTCCTACAATGAGCAGTTCTTC.

V gene TRBV12-3 or TRBV12-4 combines with J gene TRBJ1-4, with D unclear. V was shortened by 1 base and J by 8 bases, with 8 bases between the two germline ends. There are 13 residues in the CDR3. CDR3 amino acids: CASSLVGVEKLFF. The CDR3 DNA is TGTGCCAGCAGTTTAGTGGGTGTCGAAAAACTGTTTTTT.

The CDR3 DNA follows: TGTGCCAGCAGTGACGCAACAGGGTGGAACACTGAAGCTTTCTTT. Protein product: CASSDATGWNTEAFF. The chain employs TRBV6-1 and TRBJ1-1; a weak D match, TRBD1 (6 bases). The V gene's germline CDR1 is MNHNS and CDR2 SASEGT. Trimming removed 3 bases at V and 1 base at J, with 12 bases between. This CDR3 has 15 residues.

The V and J genes are TRBV7-9 and TRBJ2-5, with 9 bases identical to TRBD1. Germline trimming cut 5 bases from V and 5 bases from J; bases unmatched to any gene: 6. The germline V gene has CDR1 SEHNR and CDR2 FQNEAQ (reference sequence). The CDR3 is 14 amino acids. The DNA of the CDR3 is TGTGCCAGCAGCCCTACAGGGGGCGAGGAGACCCAGTACTTC. Translating it yields CASSPTGGEETQYF. Full variable domain (outside the CDR3, taken from reference TRBV7-9 and TRBJ2-5): DTGVSQNPRHKITKRGQNVTFRCDPISEHNRLYWYRQTLGQGPEFLTYFQNEAQLEKSRLLSDRFSAERPKGSFSTLEIQRTEQGDSAMYLCASSPTGGEETQYFGPGTRLLVL.

This clone showed up just once. V usage is TRBV6-5 and J usage is TRBJ1-6, with D possibly being TRBD1 (6 bases). Germline V CDR1 and CDR2: MNHEY, SVGAGI. Trimming removed 8 bases from V and 11 bases from J, with 16 bases in between. This CDR3 contains 13 residues. CDR3 protein: CASETGTGTPLHF. In nucleotides, the CDR3 is TGTGCCAGCGAAACAGGGACTGGGACACCCCTCCACTTT.

The chain couples TRBV9 to TRBJ1-2, with 7 nucleotides matching TRBD1. This CDR3 region has 16 residues. CDR1 and CDR2 (germline): SGDLS, YYNGEE. Trimming cost V 3 bases and J 0 bases; bases outside gene matches: 8. CDR3 DNA: TGTGCCAGCAGCGACGCTAGGGACAGCTCTAACTATGGCTACACCTTC. The encoded protein is CASSDARDSSNYGYTF.

This chain connects TRBV5-1 to TRBJ1-2; D not resolved. In germline, CDR1 is SGHRS, CDR2 YFSETQ. Trimming left V 4 bases short and J 1 base short, with 14 bases between. There are 15 residues in the CDR3. The CDR3 sequence is CASSPASGYNYGYTF. DNA of the CDR3: TGCGCCAGCAGCCCAGCCAGTGGGTATAACTATGGCTACACCTTC.

The CDR3 spells CASSTGQGNTIYF. DNA for the CDR3: TGTGCCAGCAGCACGGGACAGGGGAACACCATATATTTT. The genes are TRBV5-4 and TRBJ1-3; 10 nucleotides agree with TRBD1. CDR3 length: 13 residues. V trimming: 4 bases; J trimming: 7 bases; junction bases outside the gene matches: 2. The germline gives CDR1 SGHNT, CDR2 YYREEE (reference sequence).

V gene TRBV28 combines with J gene TRBJ2-7; 8 bases align to TRBD1. The germline gives CDR1 MDHEN, CDR2 SYDVKM. J gave up 3 bases and V 5 bases, and 9 bases lay outside the gene matches. CDR3 length: 15 amino acids. CDR3 sequence reads: CASSPDRGRNYEQYF. For the CDR3, the DNA is TGTGCCAGCAGTCCCGACAGGGGAAGAAACTACGAGCAGTACTTC.

The chain is built from TRBV7-3 and TRBJ2-5; the D is unclear. Germline V lookup: CDR1 SGHTA, CDR2 FQGTGA. V shed 6 bases and J shed 0 bases, with 5 bases lying between them. There are 12 residues in the CDR3. The CDR3 region is CASSANQETQYF. Written as DNA, the CDR3 is TGTGCCAGCAGTGCTAACCAAGAGACCCAGTACTTC.

The chain links TRBV4-2 to TRBJ2-3, with 9 bases aligning to TRBD1. This CDR3 is built from 14 residues. Germline V CDR1 and CDR2: LGHNA, YNFKEQ. Unmatched junction bases numbered 4, after V lost 6 bases and J lost 3 bases. Here the CDR3 DNA reads TGTGCCAGCAGTACCGGGACAGGGACAGATACGCAGTATTTT. This translates into CASSTGTGTDTQYF.

This sequence joins TRBV27 and TRBJ2-5; D may match TRBD1 or TRBD2 (5 bases each). The CDR3 has 16 amino acids. Germline CDR1 MNHEY, CDR2 SMNVEV (reference sequence). Between the trimmed V and J ends, which lost 4 bases and 5 bases, there was a span of 20 bases. The DNA for the CDR3 is TGTGCCAGCAGTTCCCTGACAGACTATCGGTGGGAGACCCAGTACTTC. The encoded protein is CASSSLTDYRWETQYF.

The chain links TRBV30 to TRBJ2-1; D gene unclear. The V end was cut by 4 bases, the J end by 9 bases, with 19 bases between. The CDR3 sequence is 14 residues long. Germline-derived CDR1 and CDR2 are GTSNPN and SVGIG (reference sequence). The CDR3 here is CAWMVGLVQSEQFF. The CDR3 nucleotides are TGTGCCTGGATGGTCGGCCTAGTTCAGAGTGAGCAGTTCTTC.

The chain couples TRBV5-1 to TRBJ1-1; perhaps TRBD1 as D (5 bases). From germline, CDR1 is SGHRS and CDR2 YFSETQ. The V and J ends lost 4 bases and 1 base respectively, with 8 bases between them. The CDR3 length is 13 residues. Here the CDR3 DNA reads TGCGCCAGCAGCCAAGACAGGAACACTGAAGCTTTCTTT. Protein product: CASSQDRNTEAFF.

The sample holds one count of this clone. The chain combines TRBV28 with TRBJ2-7; TRBD1 might be the D (6 bases). CDR3 size: 14 residues. Per the germline V gene, CDR1 is MDHEN and CDR2 is SYDVKM. V gave up 6 bases and J gave up 3 bases, with 15 bases separating them. The CDR3 nucleotides are TGTGCCAGCAGCCGATCGAGGGGGAACTACGAGCAGTACTTC. Its translation is CASSRSRGNYEQYF.

J is TRBJ2-1 and V is TRBV14, with 12 bases identical to TRBD2. The CDR3 loop spans 14 amino acids. CDR1 and CDR2 (germline): SGHDN, FVKESK. V lost 6 bases and J lost 6; bases outside the gene matches: 3. CDR3 coding DNA: TGTGCCAGCAGACTAGCGGGAGGCCGCAATGAGCAGTTCTTC. Protein product: CASRLAGGRNEQFF.

This clone has more than one count but fewer than ten. The chain recombines TRBV5-1 with TRBJ2-1, with 8 bases identical to TRBD2. Germline CDR1 and CDR2: SGHRS and YFSETQ. The CDR3 contains 15 residues. J lost 6 bases, V lost 2 bases, and 7 bases had no gene match. The CDR3 is CASSLSGSWSNEQFF. Written as DNA, the CDR3 is TGCGCCAGCAGCTTAAGCGGGAGTTGGAGCAATGAGCAGTTCTTC.

The chain uses TRBV4-3 and TRBJ1-2, with D uncertain. Germline V gives CDR1 LGHNA, CDR2 YSLEER. V was trimmed by 3 bases and J by 1 base, leaving 6 bases between them. The CDR3 spans 13 residues. The CDR3 region is CASSQDHNYGYTF. In DNA form, the CDR3 reads TGCGCCAGCAGCCAGGACCATAACTATGGCTACACCTTC.

This clone showed up just once. Here the CDR3 reads CASSISGGSTDTQYF. CDR3 sequence (DNA): TGTGCCAGTAGTATATCGGGGGGTTCCACAGATACGCAGTATTTT. The chain couples TRBV19 to TRBJ2-3; 7 bases are shared with TRBD2. CDR1 and CDR2 from the germline V gene are LNHDA and SQIVND (reference sequence). V lost 2 bases and J lost 2; bases outside the gene matches: 4. This CDR3 spans 15 amino acids.

This clone was recorded only once. The DNA of the CDR3 is TGTGCCAGCTCTGCGGGGCCCGATCAGCCCCAGCATTTT. Its protein is CASSAGPDQPQHF. The rearrangement links TRBV6-5 to TRBJ1-5, with D possibly being TRBD1 (5 bases). The V gene lost 8 bases and the J gene lost 5 bases, with 13 bases spanning the gap. This CDR3 spans 13 amino acids. In germline, CDR1 is MNHEY, CDR2 SVGAGI.

This chain links TRBV2 with TRBJ1-5, with D hard to call. The V gene's germline CDR1 is SNHLY and CDR2 FYNNEI. CDR3 length equals 15 residues. Trimming removed 3 bases from V and 0 bases from J, with 9 bases in between. CDR3 region: CASSDRRNSNQPQHF. CDR3 DNA sequence: TGTGCCAGCAGTGACCGGCGGAATAGCAATCAGCCCCAGCATTTT. Complete variable domain (other parts from reference TRBV2 and TRBJ1-5): EPEVTQTPSHQVTQMGQEVILRCVPISNHLYFYWYRQILGQKVEFLVSFYNNEISEKSEIFDDQFSVERPDGSNFTLKIRSTKLEDSAMYFCASSDRRNSNQPQHFGDGTRLSIL.

The chain has TRBV2 and TRBJ1-4; no reliable D call. Germline V lookup: CDR1 SNHLY, CDR2 FYNNEI. This CDR3 region has 13 residues. V lost 8 bases, J lost 4 bases, and 11 bases lay in between. As DNA, the CDR3 is TGTGCCAGCTCCCGGATCCTTAATGAAAAACTGTTTTTT. It encodes CASSRILNEKLFF.

This chain connects TRBV20-1 to TRBJ2-1; TRBD2 aligns across 16 bases. CDR3 size: 15 residues. Germline loops: CDR1 DFQATT, CDR2 SNEGSKA (reference sequence). The junction had 9 bases not matched to a gene; V was cut back by 3 bases and J by 13 bases. The CDR3 is CSASSGLAGGSQQFF. CDR3 in DNA: TGCAGTGCTAGTTCGGGACTAGCGGGGGGGTCGCAACAGTTCTTC.

The chain joins TRBV2 to TRBJ2-1, with a tentative D call TRBD2 (7 bases). Germline loops: CDR1 SNHLY, CDR2 FYNNEI. This CDR3 contains 19 residues. In DNA, the CDR3 is TGTCCCCCCTGTGATGGGGGGGCGGGGGTGGGGAGCTCCTACAATGAGCAGTTCTTC. This sequence encodes CPPCDGGAGVGSSYNEQFF.

V gene TRBV28 combines with J gene TRBJ2-1; unclear D gene. CDR1 and CDR2 from the germline V gene are MDHEN and SYDVKM. Trimming pared 5 bases from V and 2 bases from J, leaving 10 bases between. The CDR3 runs 14 residues. The CDR3 region has the DNA TGTGCCAGCAGTCCCCCGAGCGCCTACAATGAGCAGTTCTTC. Translation: CASSPPSAYNEQFF. The full variable domain, completed using reference TRBV28 and TRBJ2-1, is DVKVTQSSRYLVKRTGEKVFLECVQDMDHENMFWYRQDPGLGLRLIYFSYDVKMKEKGDIPEGYSVSREKKERFSLILESASTNQTSMYLCASSPPSAYNEQFFGPGTRLTVL.

V and J are TRBV6-5 and TRBJ2-7; D remains unclear. V gave up 11 bases and J gave up 2 bases, with 13 bases separating them. The CDR3 totals 12 residues. Germline V gene lookup returns CDR1 MNHEY and CDR2 SVGAGI. CDR3 nucleotide sequence: TGTGCCGTCGGCAACGAACCCTACGAGCAGTACTTC. This sequence encodes CAVGNEPYEQYF.